This record concerns one T cell receptor beta chain sequence. Its antigen is undetermined. This specimen comes from a study of T-cell memory formation after mild COVID-19. Study details: TCR clusters showed largely donor specificity.

Study-wide results and limits: The main location of contracting CD4+ clones was CM and EM, and that of contracting CD8+ clones was EMRA. In pre-infection memory, a portion of responding clones appeared, which suggested that cross-reactive memory joined. Clones shrinking between day 15 and 85 showed a balanced CD4/CD8 split, and those that grew later tilted toward CD4+.

One entry per CDR3 protein, called by TCRdb with MiXCR from the 5' RACE reads. The data hold a few hundred thousand distinct CDR3 sequences, with 8.5% to 9.5% observed a single time. Trimming took 5 bases from V and 2 from J; bases not matched to a gene: 1. Germline CDR1 and CDR2: SGHRS and YFSETQ. The CDR3 extends over 14 amino acids. This clonotype was sampled from a man between 18 and 29 years old who had mild COVID-19 (a few samples of this study predate the infection). Cell type and time point are not known. Sequencing was done on a sample of PBMCs or a T cell subset sorted from them (not recorded which). The chain employs TRBV5-1 and TRBJ2-6; 7 positions agree with TRBD1. The CDR3 reads CASRGTAGANVLTF. CDR3 bases: TGCGCCAGCAGAGGGACAGCTGGGGCCAACGTCCTGACTTTC.